This T cell receptor beta chain was sequenced for a study of PD-L1 blockade in urothelial cancer. Clones were read by immunoSEQ multiplex PCR, and TCRdb kept only the in-frame ones, dropping some. Of about 50,000 clones in the sample, roughly 88% were seen once. The time point was: peripheral blood 6 weeks after treatment start. CDR3 size: 18 residues. The germline V gene has CDR1 SGHRS and CDR2 YFSETQ. The J segment lost 4 bases and the V segment lost 3 bases, leaving 14 bases of the junction unmatched. The chain is built from TRBV5-1 and TRBJ2-3; 10 bases align to TRBD1. Here the sequenced sample was PBMCs, taken around atezolizumab (anti-PD-L1) treatment. This receptor was obtained from a man in his forties or fifties with urothelial cancer. CDR3 protein: CASSSRPTGGRAADTQYF. CDR3 nucleotides: TGCGCCAGCAGCTCGAGACCGACAGGGGGCAGGGCGGCAGATACGCAGTATTTT.